This TCR beta chain was sequenced in a study of regulatory T cells in long-lasting Graves disease. Study observations and caveats: The analysis examined peripheral blood only and excluded thyroid tissue.

Time point of the sample: newly diagnosed GD, antithyroid drugs for less than 3 months. RNA from PBMCs was the source of the TCR library. Comments on this clonotype: Its target is not known.

Building the TCR beta libraries relied on iRepertoire HTBI primers, and CDR3 regions underwent Arm-PCR. TCRdb passed the multiplex PCR reads through MiXCR, listing each CDR3 protein once. The table includes a few hundred thousand distinct CDR3 sequences, about 12% detected once. This sample was shared with a second study, whose subject was T cells in Graves' hyperthyroidism and ophthalmopathy. That paper adds: First-round RT-PCR of the TCR CDR3 relied on the HTBI primer set.

The specimen comprised peripheral blood mononuclear cells (PBMCs), sampled at new diagnosis, from a patient treated with antithyroid drugs. The TCR comes from a woman aged 18-29 years with Graves disease.

This CDR3 is CASSYSSVQNSVYGYTF. The CDR3 DNA is TGTGCCAGCAGTTACTCTTCAGTCCAGAACAGCGTCTATGGCTACACCTTC. This rearrangement joins TRBV6-2 or TRBV6-3 to TRBJ1-2; the D is unclear. The CDR3 length is 17 residues. Germline values: CDR1 MNHEY, CDR2 SVGEGT. V shed 0 bases and J shed 4 bases, with 18 bases lying between them.